Given below is one T cell receptor beta chain in context. This record comes from a study of blood T cell repertoires in COVID-19. The overall study: Some COVID-19 samples were acute and others convalescent; all came from the United States, Italy and Spain. Nucleic acid was either cDNA or gDNA, and it came from T cells, B-cell-depleted T cells, or PBMCs.

Original data processing: The assay estimated nucleated cells by amplifying reference gene primers. Clones were read by immunoSEQ multiplex PCR, and TCRdb kept only the in-frame ones, dropping some. V, J and clone size reflect that table, while D and trimming were determined from the DNA. The data show 150,000 to 200,000 clones, with approximately 83% seen just once and over 7.5% held by the top ten. The sequence came from a man aged 50 to 59 with active or convalescent COVID-19. Sequenced material: peripheral blood.

The chain's CDR3 is CASREGLYEQYF. The CDR3 DNA sequence: TGTGCCAGCAGGGAGGGTTTATACGAGCAGTACTTC. This chain joins TRBV2 and TRBJ2-7; D might be TRBD2 (6 bases). The CDR3 covers 12 residues. The V and J ends lost 6 bases and 4 bases respectively, with 10 bases between them. Germline V gene data show CDR1 as SNHLY and CDR2 as FYNNEI.